This T cell receptor (beta chain) was obtained from a study of T cell changes during pregnancy in multiple sclerosis. The sample holds one count of this clone. Germline V lookup: CDR1 MNHNS, CDR2 SASEGT. This CDR3 is 16 amino acids long. Trimming stripped 4 bases from V and 9 bases from J, with 22 bases between. The assay was immunoSEQ multiplex PCR, and TCRdb's table has in-frame clones only and misses some. Of 65,000 to 85,000 clones in the sample, roughly nine tenths were seen once. The sample here was CD4+ T cells from peripheral blood mononuclear cells, taken before pregnancy. This chain links TRBV6-1 with TRBJ2-1, with D perhaps matching TRBD1 (6 bases). The TCR sequence derives from a female donor with multiple sclerosis, enrolled in a pregnancy study. This chain's CDR3 is CASSGGRDNPQPEQFF. For the CDR3, the DNA is TGTGCCAGCAGTGGGGGAAGGGACAATCCCCAACCTGAGCAGTTCTTC.